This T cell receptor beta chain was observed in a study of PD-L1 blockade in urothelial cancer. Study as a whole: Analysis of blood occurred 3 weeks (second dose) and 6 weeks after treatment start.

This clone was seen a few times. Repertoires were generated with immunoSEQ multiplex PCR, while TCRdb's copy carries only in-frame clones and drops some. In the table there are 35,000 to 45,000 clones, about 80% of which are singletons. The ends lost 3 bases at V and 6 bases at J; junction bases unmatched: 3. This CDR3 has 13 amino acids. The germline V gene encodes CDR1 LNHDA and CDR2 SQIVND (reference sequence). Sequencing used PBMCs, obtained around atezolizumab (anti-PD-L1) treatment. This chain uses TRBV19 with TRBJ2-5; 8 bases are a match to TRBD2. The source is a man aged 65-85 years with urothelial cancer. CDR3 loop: CASSIPGGKTQYF. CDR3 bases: TGTGCCAGTAGTATTCCGGGAGGGAAGACCCAGTACTTC.